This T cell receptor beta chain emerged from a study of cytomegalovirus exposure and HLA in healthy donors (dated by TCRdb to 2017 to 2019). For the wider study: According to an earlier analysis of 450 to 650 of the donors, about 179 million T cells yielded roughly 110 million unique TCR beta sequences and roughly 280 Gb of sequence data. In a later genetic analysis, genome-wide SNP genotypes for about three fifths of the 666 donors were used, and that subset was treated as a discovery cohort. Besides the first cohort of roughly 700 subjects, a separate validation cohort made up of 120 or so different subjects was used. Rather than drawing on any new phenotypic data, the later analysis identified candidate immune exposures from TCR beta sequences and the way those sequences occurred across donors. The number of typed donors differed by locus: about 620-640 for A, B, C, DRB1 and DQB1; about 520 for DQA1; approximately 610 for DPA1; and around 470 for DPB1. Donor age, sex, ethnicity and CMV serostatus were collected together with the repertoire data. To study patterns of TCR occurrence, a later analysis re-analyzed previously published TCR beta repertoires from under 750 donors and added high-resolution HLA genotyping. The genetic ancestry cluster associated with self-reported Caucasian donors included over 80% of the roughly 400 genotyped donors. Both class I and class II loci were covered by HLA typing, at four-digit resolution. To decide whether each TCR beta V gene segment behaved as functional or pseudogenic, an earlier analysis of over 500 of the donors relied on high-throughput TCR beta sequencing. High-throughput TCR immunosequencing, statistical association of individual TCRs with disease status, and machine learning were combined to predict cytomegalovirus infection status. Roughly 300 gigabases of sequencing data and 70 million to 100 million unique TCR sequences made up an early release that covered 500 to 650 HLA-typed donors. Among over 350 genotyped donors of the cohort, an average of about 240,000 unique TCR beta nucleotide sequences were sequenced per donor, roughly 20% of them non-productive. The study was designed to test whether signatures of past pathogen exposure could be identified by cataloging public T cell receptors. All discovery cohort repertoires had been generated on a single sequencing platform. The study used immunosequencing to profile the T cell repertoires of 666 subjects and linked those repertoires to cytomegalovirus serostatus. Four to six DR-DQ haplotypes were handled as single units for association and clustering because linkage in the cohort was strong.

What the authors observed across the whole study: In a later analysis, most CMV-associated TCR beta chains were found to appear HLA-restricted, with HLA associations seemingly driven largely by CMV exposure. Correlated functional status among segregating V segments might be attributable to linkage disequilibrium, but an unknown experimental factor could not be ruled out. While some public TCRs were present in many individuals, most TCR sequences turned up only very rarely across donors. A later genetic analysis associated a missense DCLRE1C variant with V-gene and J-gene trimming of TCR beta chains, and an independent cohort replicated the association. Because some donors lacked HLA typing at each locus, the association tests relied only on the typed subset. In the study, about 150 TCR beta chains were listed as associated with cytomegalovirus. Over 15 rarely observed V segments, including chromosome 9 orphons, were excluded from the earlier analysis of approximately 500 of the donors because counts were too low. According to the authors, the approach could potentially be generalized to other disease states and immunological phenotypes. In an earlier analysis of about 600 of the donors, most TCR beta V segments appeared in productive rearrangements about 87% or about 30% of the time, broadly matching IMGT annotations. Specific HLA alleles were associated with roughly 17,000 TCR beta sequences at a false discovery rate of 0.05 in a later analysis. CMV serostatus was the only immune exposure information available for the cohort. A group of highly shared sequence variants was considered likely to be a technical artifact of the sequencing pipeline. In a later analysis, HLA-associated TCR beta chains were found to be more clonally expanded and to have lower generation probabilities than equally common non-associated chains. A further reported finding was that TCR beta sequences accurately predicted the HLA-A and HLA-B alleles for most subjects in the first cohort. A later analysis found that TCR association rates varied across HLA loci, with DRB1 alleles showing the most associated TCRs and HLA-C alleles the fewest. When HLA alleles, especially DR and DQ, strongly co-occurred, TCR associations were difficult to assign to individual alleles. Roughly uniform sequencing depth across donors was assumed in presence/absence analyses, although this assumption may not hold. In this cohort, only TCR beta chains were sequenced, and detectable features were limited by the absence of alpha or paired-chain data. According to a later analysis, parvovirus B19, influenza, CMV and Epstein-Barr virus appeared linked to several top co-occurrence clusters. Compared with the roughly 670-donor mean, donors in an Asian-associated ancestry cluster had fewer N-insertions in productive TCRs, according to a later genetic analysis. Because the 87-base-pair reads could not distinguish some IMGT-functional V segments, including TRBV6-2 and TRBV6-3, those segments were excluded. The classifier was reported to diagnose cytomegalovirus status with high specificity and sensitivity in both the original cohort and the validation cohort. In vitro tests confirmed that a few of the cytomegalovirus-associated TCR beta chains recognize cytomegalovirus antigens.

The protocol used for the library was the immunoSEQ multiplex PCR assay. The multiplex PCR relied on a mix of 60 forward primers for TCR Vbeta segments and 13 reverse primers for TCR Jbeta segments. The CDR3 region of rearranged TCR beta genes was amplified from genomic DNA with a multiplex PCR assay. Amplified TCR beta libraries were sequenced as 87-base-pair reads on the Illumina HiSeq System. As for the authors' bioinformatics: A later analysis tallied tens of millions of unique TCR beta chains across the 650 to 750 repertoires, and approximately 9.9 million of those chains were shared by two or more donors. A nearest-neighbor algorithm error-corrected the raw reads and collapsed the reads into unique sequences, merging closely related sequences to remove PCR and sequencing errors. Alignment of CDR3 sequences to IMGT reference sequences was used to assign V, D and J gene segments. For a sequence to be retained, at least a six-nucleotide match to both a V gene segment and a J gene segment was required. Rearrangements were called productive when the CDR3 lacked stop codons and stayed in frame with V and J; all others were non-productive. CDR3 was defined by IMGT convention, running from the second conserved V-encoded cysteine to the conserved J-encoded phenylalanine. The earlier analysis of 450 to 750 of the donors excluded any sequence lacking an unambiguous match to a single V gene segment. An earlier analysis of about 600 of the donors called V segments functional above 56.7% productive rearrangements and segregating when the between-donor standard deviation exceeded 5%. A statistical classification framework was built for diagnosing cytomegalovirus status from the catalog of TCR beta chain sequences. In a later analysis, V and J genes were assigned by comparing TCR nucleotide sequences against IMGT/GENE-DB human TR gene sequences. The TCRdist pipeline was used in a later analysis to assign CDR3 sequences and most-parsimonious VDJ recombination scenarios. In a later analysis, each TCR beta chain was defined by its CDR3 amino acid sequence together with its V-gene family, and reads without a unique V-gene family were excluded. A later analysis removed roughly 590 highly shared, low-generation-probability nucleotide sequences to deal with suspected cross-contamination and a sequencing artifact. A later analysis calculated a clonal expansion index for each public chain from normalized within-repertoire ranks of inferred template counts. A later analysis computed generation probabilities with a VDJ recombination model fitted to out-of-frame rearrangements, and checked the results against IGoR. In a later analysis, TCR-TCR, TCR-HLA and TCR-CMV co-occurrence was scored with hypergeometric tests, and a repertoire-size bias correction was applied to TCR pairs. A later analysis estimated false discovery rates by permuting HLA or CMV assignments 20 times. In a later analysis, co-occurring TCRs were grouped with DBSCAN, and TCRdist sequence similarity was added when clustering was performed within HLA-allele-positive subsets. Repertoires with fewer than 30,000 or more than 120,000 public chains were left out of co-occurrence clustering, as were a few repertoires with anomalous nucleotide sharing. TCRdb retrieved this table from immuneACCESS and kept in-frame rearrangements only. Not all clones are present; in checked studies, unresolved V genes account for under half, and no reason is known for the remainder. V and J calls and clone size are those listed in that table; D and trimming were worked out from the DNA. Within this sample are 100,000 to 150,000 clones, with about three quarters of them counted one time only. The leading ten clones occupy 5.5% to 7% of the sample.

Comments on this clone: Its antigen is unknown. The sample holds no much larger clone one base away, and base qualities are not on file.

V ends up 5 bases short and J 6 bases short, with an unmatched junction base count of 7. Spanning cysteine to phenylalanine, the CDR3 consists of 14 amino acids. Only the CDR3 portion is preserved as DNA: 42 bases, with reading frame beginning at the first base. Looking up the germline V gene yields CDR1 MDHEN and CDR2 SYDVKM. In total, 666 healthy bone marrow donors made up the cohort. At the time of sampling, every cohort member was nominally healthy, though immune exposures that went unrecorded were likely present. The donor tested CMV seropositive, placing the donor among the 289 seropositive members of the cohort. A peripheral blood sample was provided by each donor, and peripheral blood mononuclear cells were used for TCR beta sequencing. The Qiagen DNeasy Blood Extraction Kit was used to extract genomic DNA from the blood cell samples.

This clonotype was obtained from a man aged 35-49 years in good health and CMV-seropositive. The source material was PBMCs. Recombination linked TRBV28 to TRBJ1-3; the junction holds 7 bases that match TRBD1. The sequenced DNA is TGTGCCAGCAGTAGCCATGGGACAGAAAACACCATATATTTT. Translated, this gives CASSSHGTENTIYF.